The clone carrying this T cell receptor (beta chain) was seen repeatedly, ten times or more. Its antigen is not known. Each CDR3 protein gets one entry after TCRdb re-called the reads with MiXCR. Of hundreds of thousands of distinct CDR3 sequences listed, 25% to 40% were seen once; the top ten hold roughly an eighth. This CDR3 has 17 residues. The V end lost 1 base, the J end lost 3 bases, and 13 bases lay between the germline ends. In germline, CDR1 is LNHDA, CDR2 SQIVND (reference sequence). This sample is part of a study of T cell repertoires in cytomegalovirus infection. The V gene is TRBV19, the J gene TRBJ1-6, with D possibly TRBD1 on 5 matching bases. The receptor was isolated from a human donor in good health (CMV status not recorded). Some clones in this sample may be carry-over from other donors' samples. The sequences come from cultured CD8+ T cells from PBMCs, collected from culture after CMV antigen stimulation. This CDR3 reads CASSIGDPRIYNSPLHF. For the CDR3, the DNA is TGTGCCAGTAGTATAGGGGACCCTCGCATCTATAATTCACCCCTCCACTTT. The whole variable domain, filled in from reference TRBV19 and TRBJ1-6, reads DGGITQSPKYLFRKEGQNVTLSCEQNLNHDAMYWYRQDPGQGLRLIYYSQIVNDFQKGDIAEGYSVSREKKESFPLTVTSAQKNPTAFYLCASSIGDPRIYNSPLHFGNGTRLTVT.